This TCR beta chain was documented in a study of metastatic and nonmetastatic thyroid tumors. Study in general: Repertoire comparison spanned blood and tumor or nodule tissue of malignant and benign thyroid patients.

Study-wide findings and caveats: As reported, TCR beta diversity in blood and tumor was significantly higher in malignant thyroid tumors than in benign nodules.

How the authors handled the data: It was from CDR3 differences across clinicopathological groups that a distant-metastasis classifier for papillary thyroid cancer was built. TCRdb re-clonotyped the PCR reads through MiXCR. Here the V and J calls rest on TCRdb's processing, not on the authors' analysis. The sample yields 20,000 to 25,000 clones, about a fifth seen once. No treatment had been given to any patient before thyroid surgery. As to this clone: Its antigen is undetermined.

Germline CDR1 and CDR2: MNHEY and SMNVEV (reference sequence). Trimming took 3 bases from V and 0 from J, leaving 9 bases between them. The CDR3 runs 14 residues. This sequence was found in a female donor with papillary thyroid cancer or a benign thyroid nodule (not recorded which). Some clones in this sample may be carry-over from other donors' samples. The sequenced material came from blood. The genes are TRBV27 and TRBJ2-7, with no clear D. This CDR3 is CASSFTDNSYEQYF. The CDR3 DNA is TGTGCCAGCAGTTTTACAGATAACTCCTACGAGCAGTACTTC.